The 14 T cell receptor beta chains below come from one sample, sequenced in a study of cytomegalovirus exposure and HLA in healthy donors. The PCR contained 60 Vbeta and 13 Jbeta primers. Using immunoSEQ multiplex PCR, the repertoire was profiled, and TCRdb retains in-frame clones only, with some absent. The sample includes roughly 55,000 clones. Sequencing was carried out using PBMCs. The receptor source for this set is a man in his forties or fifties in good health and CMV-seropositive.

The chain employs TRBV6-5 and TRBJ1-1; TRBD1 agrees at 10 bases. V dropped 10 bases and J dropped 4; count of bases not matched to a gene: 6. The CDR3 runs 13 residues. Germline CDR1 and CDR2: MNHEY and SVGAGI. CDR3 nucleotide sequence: TGTGCCATACGACAGGGGGCCCGCACTGAAGCTTTCTTT. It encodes CAIRQGARTEAFF.

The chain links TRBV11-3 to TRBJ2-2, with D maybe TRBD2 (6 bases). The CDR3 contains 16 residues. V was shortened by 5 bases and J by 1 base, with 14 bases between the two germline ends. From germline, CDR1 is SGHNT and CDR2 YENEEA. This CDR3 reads CASSPGMGGNTGELFF. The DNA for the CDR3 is TGTGCCAGCAGCCCGGGGATGGGAGGGAACACCGGGGAGCTGTTTTTT. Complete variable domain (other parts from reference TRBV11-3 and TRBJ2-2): EAGVVQSPRYKIIEKKQPVAFWCNPISGHNTLYWYLQNLGQGPELLIRYENEEAVDDSQLPKDRFSAERLKGVDSTLKIQPAELGDSAVYLCASSPGMGGNTGELFFGEGSRLTVL.

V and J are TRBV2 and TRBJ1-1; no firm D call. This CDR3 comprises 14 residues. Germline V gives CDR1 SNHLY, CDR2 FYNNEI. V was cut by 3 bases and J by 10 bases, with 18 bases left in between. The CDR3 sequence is CASSEFKVDAGAFF. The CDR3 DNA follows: TGTGCCAGCAGTGAGTTTAAGGTTGACGCGGGAGCTTTCTTT.

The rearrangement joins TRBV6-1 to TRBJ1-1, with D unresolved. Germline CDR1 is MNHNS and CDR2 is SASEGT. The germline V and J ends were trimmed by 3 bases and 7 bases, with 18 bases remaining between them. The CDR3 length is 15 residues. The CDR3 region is CASSDLYAGGGEAFF. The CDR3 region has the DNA TGTGCCAGCAGTGACCTATATGCAGGTGGAGGTGAAGCTTTCTTT.

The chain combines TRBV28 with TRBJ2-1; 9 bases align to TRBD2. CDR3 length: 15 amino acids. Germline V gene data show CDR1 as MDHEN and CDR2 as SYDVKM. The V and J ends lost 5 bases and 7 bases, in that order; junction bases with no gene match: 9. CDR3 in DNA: TGTGCCAGCAGTGCCCCTGGGGCGGGAGGGAATGAGCAGTTCTTC. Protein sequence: CASSAPGAGGNEQFF.

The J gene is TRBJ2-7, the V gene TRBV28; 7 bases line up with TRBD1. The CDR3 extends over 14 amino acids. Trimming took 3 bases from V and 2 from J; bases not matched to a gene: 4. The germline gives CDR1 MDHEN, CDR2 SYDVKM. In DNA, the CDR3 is TGTGCCAGCAGTTTGGGGACAGTGGCCTACGAGCAGTACTTC. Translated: CASSLGTVAYEQYF.

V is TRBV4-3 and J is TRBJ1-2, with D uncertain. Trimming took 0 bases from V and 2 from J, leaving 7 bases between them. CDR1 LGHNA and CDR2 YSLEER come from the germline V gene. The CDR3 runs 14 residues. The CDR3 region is CASSQERGNYGYTF. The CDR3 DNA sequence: TGCGCCAGCAGCCAAGAGCGGGGAAACTATGGCTACACCTTC.

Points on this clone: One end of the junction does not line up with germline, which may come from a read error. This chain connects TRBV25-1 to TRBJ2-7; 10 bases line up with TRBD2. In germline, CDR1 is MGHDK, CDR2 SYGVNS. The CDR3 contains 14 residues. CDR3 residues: CASSRTSGAYEQHF. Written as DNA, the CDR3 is TGTGCCAGCAGTCGGACTAGCGGTGCCTACGAGCAGCACTTC.

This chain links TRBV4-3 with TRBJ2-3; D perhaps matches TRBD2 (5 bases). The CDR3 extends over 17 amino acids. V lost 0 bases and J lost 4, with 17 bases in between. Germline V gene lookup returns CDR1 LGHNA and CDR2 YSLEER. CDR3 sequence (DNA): TGCGCCAGCAGCCAAGATCTCCCGGGATCCCCGGCAGATACGCAGTATTTT. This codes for CASSQDLPGSPADTQYF.

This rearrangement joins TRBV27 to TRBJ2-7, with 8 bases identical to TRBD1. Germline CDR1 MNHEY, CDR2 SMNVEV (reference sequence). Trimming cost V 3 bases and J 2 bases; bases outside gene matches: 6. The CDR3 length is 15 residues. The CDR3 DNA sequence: TGTGCCAGCAGTTTCCTACAGGGGGTCCCCTACGAGCAGTACTTC. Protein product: CASSFLQGVPYEQYF.

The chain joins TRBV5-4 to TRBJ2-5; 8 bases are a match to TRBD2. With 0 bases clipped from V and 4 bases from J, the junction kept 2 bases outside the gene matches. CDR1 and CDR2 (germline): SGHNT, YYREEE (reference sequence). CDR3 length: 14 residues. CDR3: CASSLGGTRETQYF. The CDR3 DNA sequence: TGTGCCAGCAGCTTGGGAGGGACTAGAGAGACCCAGTACTTC.

CDR3 sequence reads: CASSVVGGTGELFF. The DNA of the CDR3 is TGTGCCAGCAGCGTAGTTGGCGGCACCGGGGAGCTGTTTTTT. The gene calls are TRBV9 and TRBJ2-2; no reliable D call. The CDR3 covers 14 residues. V was trimmed by 0 bases and J by 4 bases, leaving 7 bases between them. Germline-derived CDR1 and CDR2 are SGDLS and YYNGEE.

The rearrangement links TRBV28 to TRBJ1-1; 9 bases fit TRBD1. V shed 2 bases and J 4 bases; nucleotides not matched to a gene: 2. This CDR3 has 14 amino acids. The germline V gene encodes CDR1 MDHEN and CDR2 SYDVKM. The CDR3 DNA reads TGTGCCAGCAGTTTAGGACAGGGGAGCACTGAAGCTTTCTTT. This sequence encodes CASSLGQGSTEAFF.

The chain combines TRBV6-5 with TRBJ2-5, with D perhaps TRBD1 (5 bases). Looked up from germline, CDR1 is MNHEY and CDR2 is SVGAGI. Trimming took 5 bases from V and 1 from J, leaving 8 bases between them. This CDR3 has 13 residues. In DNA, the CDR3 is TGTGCCAGCAGTCGACAGCGCCAAGAGACCCAGTACTTC. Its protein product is CASSRQRQETQYF.